One sample yielded the 27 T cell receptor beta chains listed below, sequenced in a study of T cell responses to AZD1222 COVID-19 vaccine. Some clones are missing from TCRdb's copy, which holds only in-frame ones; the method was immunoSEQ multiplex PCR. The sample gives some 85,000 clones, roughly 87% of which show up once; roughly a quarter is in the top ten. Here the sequenced sample was peripheral blood, taken on day 0 of AZD1222 vaccination. The receptors here all came from an adult in good health.

This chain connects TRBV12-3 or TRBV12-4 to TRBJ1-6, with D perhaps TRBD1 (6 bases). This CDR3 region has 13 residues. V was clipped by 3 bases and J by 8 bases, with 8 bases between them. The CDR3 sequence is CASSFYRDSPLHF. The CDR3 DNA reads TGTGCCAGCAGTTTTTACAGGGATTCACCCCTCCACTTT.

V is TRBV7-2 and J is TRBJ1-6; weak D call: TRBD1 (5 bases). The CDR3 runs to 15 residues. V gave up 1 base and J gave up 8 bases, with 12 bases separating them. Germline lookup yields CDR1 SGHTA and CDR2 FQGNSA. The CDR3 loop is CASSLGQGGDSPLHF. Written as DNA, the CDR3 is TGTGCCAGCAGCTTAGGGCAGGGAGGAGATTCACCCCTCCACTTT.

The rearrangement joins TRBV18 to TRBJ2-1; weak D call: TRBD2 (5 bases). This CDR3 is built from 14 residues. Germline lookup yields CDR1 KGHSH and CDR2 LQKENI. The V and J ends lost 2 bases and 8 bases respectively, with 13 bases between them. Here the CDR3 reads CASSPARERDEQFF. CDR3 sequence (DNA): TGTGCCAGCTCACCAGCAAGGGAGAGGGATGAGCAGTTCTTC.

V is TRBV4-1 and J is TRBJ2-5; 7 bases agree with TRBD2. Germline CDR1 is MGHRA and CDR2 is YSYEKL. The CDR3 is 14 amino acids. J was trimmed by 5 bases and V by 1 base; bases with no gene match: 4. The CDR3 spells CASSQGLASETQYF. CDR3 DNA: TGCGCCAGCAGCCAAGGACTAGCCAGTGAGACCCAGTACTTC.

The chain employs TRBV19 and TRBJ1-2; 10 positions agree with TRBD1. The V gene end was trimmed by 3 bases and the J gene end by 6 bases; junction bases not matched to a gene: 10. The CDR3 has 16 residues. From germline, CDR1 is LNHDA and CDR2 SQIVND (reference sequence). CDR3 bases: TGTGCCAGTAGTATTCCAGGGGACAGGGGTGCGCATGGCTACACCTTC. This gives the protein CASSIPGDRGAHGYTF.

This chain links TRBV6-5 with TRBJ2-7, with 9 bases lining up with TRBD1. The CDR3 has 15 amino acids. Trimming at V came to 5 bases and at J to 2 bases, leaving 7 bases not matched to a gene. CDR1 is MNHEY, CDR2 SVGAGI, per germline. For the CDR3, the DNA is TGTGCCAGCAGTAACGGACAGGGGCCTACCTACGAGCAGTACTTC. Protein: CASSNGQGPTYEQYF.

V gene TRBV7-3 combines with J gene TRBJ2-3; D call uncertain. The CDR3 length is 14 residues. The ends were cut back, 1 base at V and 4 bases at J, with 9 bases in the middle. Germline V gives CDR1 SGHTA, CDR2 FQGTGA. The CDR3 loop reads CASSLMHSADTQYF. CDR3 nucleotides: TGTGCCAGCAGCTTAATGCACAGCGCAGATACGCAGTATTTT.

The chain recombines TRBV12-2 with TRBJ2-7; the D segment call TRBD1 is taken from the table without a DNA check. TRBV12-2 is a documented pseudogene. This CDR3 comprises 14 residues. CDR3 region: CASLSGQGKKEQYF. CDR3 in DNA: TGTGCAAGTCTCTCGGGACAGGGAAAGAAAGAGCAGTACTTC.

The chain has TRBV18 and TRBJ2-1; possibly TRBD2 for D (5 bases). V shed 5 bases and J shed 4 bases, with 12 bases lying between them. Germline CDR1 is KGHSH and CDR2 is LQKENI. This CDR3 region has 14 residues. The CDR3 protein is CASSDLGLYNEQFF. CDR3 DNA sequence: TGTGCCAGCTCAGATCTCGGACTGTACAATGAGCAGTTCTTC.

This chain joins TRBV28 and TRBJ2-5; perhaps D is TRBD1 or TRBD2 (5 bases each). CDR1 is MDHEN and CDR2 is SYDVKM in the germline V gene. This CDR3 spans 15 amino acids. V lost 3 bases and J lost 4, with 15 bases in between. CDR3 residues: CASSFSVGLRETQYF. CDR3 nucleotide sequence: TGTGCCAGCAGTTTTAGCGTGGGGCTTAGAGAGACCCAGTACTTC.

The rearrangement links TRBV7-3 to TRBJ1-1; D gene unclear. Trimming took 5 bases from V and 1 from J, leaving 11 bases between them. The germline CDR1 and CDR2 sequences are SGHTA and FQGTGA. There are 14 residues in the CDR3. The CDR3 bases are TGTGCCAGCAGCCCCGGGCATTCGAACACTGAAGCTTTCTTT. This translates into CASSPGHSNTEAFF.

The rearrangement links TRBV29-1 to TRBJ1-2, with D possibly matching TRBD1 (5 bases). The V and J ends lost 4 bases and 2 bases respectively, with 11 bases between them. This CDR3 is built from 13 residues. Germline lookup yields CDR1 SQVTM and CDR2 ANQGSEA. The CDR3 reads CSVAQGMNYGYTF. The CDR3 DNA is TGCAGCGTTGCTCAGGGTATGAACTATGGCTACACCTTC.

The rearrangement uses TRBV7-9 and TRBJ1-6, with D hard to call. Germline V gives CDR1 SEHNR, CDR2 FQNEAQ (reference sequence). This CDR3 is 14 amino acids long. Trimming shortened V by 1 base and J by 11 bases, and 12 bases separated the two germline ends. The CDR3 nucleotides are TGTGCCAGCAGCTTAGGAGGCGTTTTTCCACCCCTCCACTTT. Translation gives CASSLGGVFPPLHF.

The V call is TRBV7-9, the J call TRBJ1-2; D gene unclear. Trimming took off 4 bases at V and 4 bases at J, with 10 bases between the two ends. The CDR3 spans 13 residues. The germline gives CDR1 SEHNR, CDR2 FQNEAQ (reference sequence). CDR3 nucleotide sequence: TGTGCCAGCAGCTGGACCGGCCTCTATGGCTACACCTTC. It encodes CASSWTGLYGYTF.

The chain has TRBV3-1 (or the pseudogene TRBV3-2) and TRBJ1-6; D is unresolved. The V end lost 0 bases, the J end lost 10 bases, and 10 bases lay between the germline ends. Per the germline V gene, CDR1 is LGHDT and CDR2 is YNNKEL (reference sequence). The CDR3 is 14 residues long. This chain's CDR3 is CASSQERVGSPLHF. CDR3 nucleotides: TGTGCCAGCAGCCAAGAAAGGGTAGGGTCACCCCTCCACTTT.

The rearrangement joins TRBV7-2 to TRBJ2-3; D unresolved. The germline V and J ends were trimmed by 6 bases and 1 base, with 8 bases remaining between them. The CDR3 contains 13 residues. Germline lookup yields CDR1 SGHTA and CDR2 FQGNSA. The CDR3 is CASSLSRTDTQYF. CDR3 nucleotides: TGTGCCAGCAGTTTGAGTCGCACAGATACGCAGTATTTT. The variable domain in full, with the rest retrieved from reference TRBV7-2 and TRBJ2-3, is GAGVSQSPSNKVTEKGKDVELRCDPISGHTALYWYRQSLGQGLEFLIYFQGNSAPDKSGLPSDRFSAERTGGSVSTLTIQRTQQEDSAVYLCASSLSRTDTQYFGPGTRLTVL.

The V and J genes are TRBV19 and TRBJ2-3, with 14 bases that match TRBD2. J was trimmed by 5 bases and V by 1 base; bases with no gene match: 8. This CDR3 region has 18 residues. Germline CDR1 reads LNHDA; CDR2 reads SQIVND (reference sequence). The CDR3 nucleotides are TGTGCCAGTAGTATAGTCCCGGGACTAGCGGGAGTAAGAGATACGCAGTATTTT. It specifies CASSIVPGLAGVRDTQYF.

CDR3 DNA sequence: TGTGCCAGTAGTATGGAAGGAACTCCTCGGTGGTTCTTC. It translates to CASSMEGTPRWFF. This chain connects TRBV19 to TRBJ2-1, with D unclear. Trimming took off 3 bases at V and 15 bases at J, with 18 bases between the two ends. The CDR3 length is 13 residues. The germline V gene encodes CDR1 LNHDA and CDR2 SQIVND (reference sequence).

V is TRBV15 and J is TRBJ2-7, with TRBD1 matching over 8 bases. V trimming: 1 base; J trimming: 4 bases; junction bases outside the gene matches: 6. This CDR3 spans 15 amino acids. Per the germline V gene, CDR1 is LNHNV and CDR2 is YYDKDF (reference sequence). CDR3 nucleotide sequence: TGTGCCACCAGCAGAGCAGCAGGGGGCGAATACGAGCAGTACTTC. It yields the protein CATSRAAGGEYEQYF.

The V gene is TRBV7-8, the J gene TRBJ1-6; D remains ambiguous. CDR3 length: 14 amino acids. The V end was cut by 1 base, the J end by 8 bases, with 9 bases between. Germline assignment: CDR1 SGHVS and CDR2 FQNEAQ. The CDR3 DNA reads TGTGCCAGCAGCTTAGTTCAAGCTGATTCACCCCTCCACTTT. Translating gives CASSLVQADSPLHF.

This chain connects TRBV4-2 to TRBJ1-1; 7 nucleotides agree with TRBD1. Trimming took 3 bases from V and 11 from J; bases not matched to a gene: 6. CDR1 is LGHNA and CDR2 is YNFKEQ in the germline V gene. This CDR3 has 12 residues. Here the CDR3 reads CASSQGDRVAFF. CDR3 nucleotide sequence: TGTGCCAGCAGCCAGGGTGACAGGGTCGCTTTCTTT.

The chain joins TRBV10-1 to TRBJ2-1; the match to TRBD2 covers 7 bases. CDR1 is WNHNN and CDR2 is SYGVQD in the germline V gene (reference sequence). The ends lost 6 bases at V and 9 bases at J; junction bases unmatched: 8. The CDR3 runs 13 residues. The CDR3 sequence: CASRGLGPAEQFF. CDR3 nucleotides: TGCGCCAGCAGAGGACTAGGGCCGGCTGAGCAGTTCTTC.

The chain links TRBV11-3 to TRBJ2-1; 12 positions agree with TRBD2. Trimming took 5 bases from V and 7 from J; bases not matched to a gene: 6. Germline CDR1 reads SGHNT; CDR2 reads YENEEA. CDR3 length: 15 residues. The CDR3 sequence: CASSEGLAGRNEQFF. The DNA of the CDR3 is TGTGCCAGCAGCGAAGGACTAGCGGGAAGGAATGAGCAGTTCTTC.

This chain's CDR3 is CASSPGRDGYTF. CDR3 in DNA: TGTGCCAGCAGCCCGGGACGCGATGGCTACACCTTC. The chain is built from TRBV28 and TRBJ1-2; possible D gene TRBD1, 5 bases. CDR3 length: 12 residues. The germline CDR1 and CDR2 sequences are MDHEN and SYDVKM. Trimming took off 6 bases at V and 6 bases at J, with 11 bases between the two ends.

The V call is TRBV29-1, the J call TRBJ1-4, with no clear D. Germline-derived CDR1 and CDR2 are SQVTM and ANQGSEA. The germline V and J ends were trimmed by 5 bases and 7 bases, with 5 bases remaining between them. The CDR3 has 10 residues. The CDR3 region has the DNA TGCAGCGTTATGACTGAAAAACTGTTTTTT. Protein sequence: CSVMTEKLFF.

This clone was observed once. The chain uses TRBV3-1 (or the pseudogene TRBV3-2) and TRBJ2-2; no firm D call. Trimming took 4 bases from V and 6 from J, leaving 15 bases between them. The CDR3 has 15 residues. CDR1 is LGHDT, CDR2 YNNKEL, per germline (reference sequence). CDR3: CASSPPTSGPGELFF. The CDR3 DNA follows: TGTGCCAGCAGCCCCCCTACGTCGGGTCCCGGGGAGCTGTTTTTT.

This sequence joins TRBV10-3 and TRBJ2-7, with 7 nucleotides matching TRBD2. The germline V gene has CDR1 ENHRY and CDR2 SYGVKD. V lost 4 bases and J lost 5; bases outside the gene matches: 17. CDR3 length equals 17 residues. In nucleotides, the CDR3 is TGTGCCATCAGTGCCAGCGGGAATATTATCTCACTACACGAGCAGTACTTC. Residues: CAISASGNIISLHEQYF.